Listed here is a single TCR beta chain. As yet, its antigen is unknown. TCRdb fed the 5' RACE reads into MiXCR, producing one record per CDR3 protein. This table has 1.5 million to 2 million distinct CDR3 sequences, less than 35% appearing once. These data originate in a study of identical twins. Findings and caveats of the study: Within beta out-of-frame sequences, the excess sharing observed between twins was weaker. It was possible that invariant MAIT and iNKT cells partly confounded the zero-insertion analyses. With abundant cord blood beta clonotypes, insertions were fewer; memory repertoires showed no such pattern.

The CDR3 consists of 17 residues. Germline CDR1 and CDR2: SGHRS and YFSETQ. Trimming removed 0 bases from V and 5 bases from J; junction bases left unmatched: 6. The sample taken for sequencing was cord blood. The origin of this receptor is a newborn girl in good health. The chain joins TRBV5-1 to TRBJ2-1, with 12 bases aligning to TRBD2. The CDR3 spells CASSLGLAGVYHNEQFF. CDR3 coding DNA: TGCGCCAGCAGCTTGGGACTAGCGGGAGTTTACCACAATGAGCAGTTCTTC.